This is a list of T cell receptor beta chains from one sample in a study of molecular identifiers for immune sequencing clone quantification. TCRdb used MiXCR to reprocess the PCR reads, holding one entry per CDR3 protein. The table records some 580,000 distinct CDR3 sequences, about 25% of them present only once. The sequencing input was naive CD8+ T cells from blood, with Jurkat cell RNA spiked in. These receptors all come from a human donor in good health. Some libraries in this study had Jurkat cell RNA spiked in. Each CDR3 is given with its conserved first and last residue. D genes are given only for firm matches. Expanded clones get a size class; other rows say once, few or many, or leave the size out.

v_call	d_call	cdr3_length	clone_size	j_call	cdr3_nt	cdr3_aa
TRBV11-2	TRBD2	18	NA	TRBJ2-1	TGTGCCAGCAGCTCCACCGGGACTAGCGGGAGGGCCAACAATGAGCAGTTCTTC	CASSSTGTSGRANNEQFF
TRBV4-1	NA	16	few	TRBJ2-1	TGCGCCAGCAGCGGGAGGGGCCGGGACAAGTACAATGAGCAGTTCTTC	CASSGRGRDKYNEQFF
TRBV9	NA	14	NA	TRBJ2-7	TGTGCCAGCAGCGTATACGGGGGGCCCTACGAGCAGTACTTC	CASSVYGGPYEQYF
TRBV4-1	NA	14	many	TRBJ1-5	TGCGCCAGCAGCCAAGACAGAGATGATCAGCCCCAGCATTTT	CASSQDRDDQPQHF
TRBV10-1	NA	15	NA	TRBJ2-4	TGCGCCAGCAGTGATGACCCCGTAGCCAAAAACATTCAGTACTTC	CASSDDPVAKNIQYF
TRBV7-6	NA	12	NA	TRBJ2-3	TGTGCCAGCGGCGGAGGGTCGGATACGCAGTATTTT	CASGGGSDTQYF
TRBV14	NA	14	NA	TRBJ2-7	TGTGCCAGCAGCCAGTGGGAAAGCTCCTACGAGCAGTACTTC	CASSQWESSYEQYF
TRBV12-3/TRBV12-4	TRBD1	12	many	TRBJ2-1	TGTGCCAGCAGTTCAGACAGGGGGCGGCTGTTCTTC	CASSSDRGRLFF
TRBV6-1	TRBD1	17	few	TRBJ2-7	TGTGCCAGCAGGCCCCCGGGACAGGGGGCGAACTCCTACGAGCAGTACTTC	CASRPPGQGANSYEQYF
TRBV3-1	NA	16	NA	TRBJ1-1	TGTGCCAGGGCCCCGAGGGTGACCACTATGAACACTGAAGCTTTCTTT	CARAPRVTTMNTEAFF
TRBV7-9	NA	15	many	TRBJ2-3	TGTGCCAGCAGCCCTCCTCGCGGGGCGGGGGATACGCAGTATTTT	CASSPPRGAGDTQYF
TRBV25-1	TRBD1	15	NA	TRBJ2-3	TGTGCCTGCAGTGATCAGGGGGCGCGAGGAGATACGCAGTATTTT	CACSDQGARGDTQYF
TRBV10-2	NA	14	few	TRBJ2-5	TGCGCCAGCAGTGAATGGGGGTACCAAGAGACCCAGTACTTC	CASSEWGYQETQYF
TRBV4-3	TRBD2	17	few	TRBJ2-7	TGCGCCAGCAGCCAAGATCGAGTCGGGAGGGCCTCACACGAGCAGTACTTC	CASSQDRVGRASHEQYF
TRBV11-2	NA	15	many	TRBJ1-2	TGTGCCAGCAGCCCGGCCGGGACCGTCAACTATGGCTACACCTTC	CASSPAGTVNYGYTF
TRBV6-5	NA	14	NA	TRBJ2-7	TGTGCCAGCAGTCCGGGACGGGAATTTTACGAGCAGTACTTC	CASSPGREFYEQYF
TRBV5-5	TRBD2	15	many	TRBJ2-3	TGTGCCAGCAGCTTCAGCGGGAGTAGTGGAGATACGCAGTATTTT	CASSFSGSSGDTQYF
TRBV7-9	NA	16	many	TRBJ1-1	TGTGCCAGCAGCACTCGACAAGACCTTATGAACACTGAAGCTTTCTTT	CASSTRQDLMNTEAFF
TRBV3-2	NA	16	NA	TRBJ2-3	TGTGCCAGCAGCCTACATCAGAAGGGGGGCACGTATACGCAGTATTTT	CASSLHQKGGTYTQYF
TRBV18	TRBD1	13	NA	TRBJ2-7	TGTGCCAGCTCAGGGGACAGGGGCTTCGAGCAGTACTTC	CASSGDRGFEQYF
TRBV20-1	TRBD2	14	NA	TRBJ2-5	TGCAGTGCTCCCAGCGGGGGTTCCCAAGAGACCCAGTACTTC	CSAPSGGSQETQYF
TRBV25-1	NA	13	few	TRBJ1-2	TGTGCCAGCAGCGTGACTTCTAACTATGGCTACACCTTC	CASSVTSNYGYTF
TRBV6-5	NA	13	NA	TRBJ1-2	TGTGCCAGCAGGAATCAGGGAACCTATGGCTACACCTTC	CASRNQGTYGYTF
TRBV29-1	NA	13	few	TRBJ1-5	TGCAGCGTTGGGTGGGGAGTGGATCAGCCCCAGCATTTT	CSVGWGVDQPQHF
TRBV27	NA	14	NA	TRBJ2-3	TGTGCCAGCACTTTCTCCTCTACCACAGATACGCAGTATTTT	CASTFSSTTDTQYF
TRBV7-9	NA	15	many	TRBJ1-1	TGTGCCAGCAGCTTATATCCTGCGGAGAACACTGAAGCTTTCTTT	CASSLYPAENTEAFF
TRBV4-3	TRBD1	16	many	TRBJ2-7	TGCGCCAGCAGCCAAGATAGAGGGGGCTCGGGCTACGAGCAGTACTTC	CASSQDRGGSGYEQYF
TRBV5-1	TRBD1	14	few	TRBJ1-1	TGCGCCAGCAGCAACAGGGGGATGAACACTGAAGCTTTCTTT	CASSNRGMNTEAFF
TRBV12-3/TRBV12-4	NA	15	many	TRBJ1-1	TGTGCCAGCAGCCTCACGGGGGCTTTGAACACTGAAGCTTTCTTT	CASSLTGALNTEAFF
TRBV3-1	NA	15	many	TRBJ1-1	TGTGCCAGCAGCCAAGATTCACTCGAAGACACTGAAGCTTTCTTT	CASSQDSLEDTEAFF
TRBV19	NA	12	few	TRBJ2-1	TGTGCCAGTAGTACCGCAGGGAATGAGCAGTTCTTC	CASSTAGNEQFF
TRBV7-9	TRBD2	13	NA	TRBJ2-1	TGTGCCAGCAGCTACGGACTAGTAGGCGAGCAGTTCTTC	CASSYGLVGEQFF
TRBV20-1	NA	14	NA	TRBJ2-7	TGCAGTGCTGTACAGGTACGACGTTCCTACGAGCAGTACTTC	CSAVQVRRSYEQYF
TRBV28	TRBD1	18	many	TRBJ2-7	TGTGCCAGCAGTCCCCCACAATACCGGGACAGTCTGGGGGACGAGCAGTACTTC	CASSPPQYRDSLGDEQYF
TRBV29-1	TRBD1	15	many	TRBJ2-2	TGCAGCGTCTTAGGACAGGACTCGAACACCGGGGAGCTGTTTTTT	CSVLGQDSNTGELFF
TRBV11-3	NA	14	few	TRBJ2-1	TGTGCCAGCAGCTCAGGACATTTATACAATGAGCAGTTCTTC	CASSSGHLYNEQFF
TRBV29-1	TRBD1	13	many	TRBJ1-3	TGCAGCGTTGCAGGACAGGGGGGAAACACCATATATTTT	CSVAGQGGNTIYF
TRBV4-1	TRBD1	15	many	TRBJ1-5	TGCGCCAGCAGCCAACCGGGACAGGGCGGTCAGCCCCAGCATTTT	CASSQPGQGGQPQHF
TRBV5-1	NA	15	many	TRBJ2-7	TGCGCCAGCAGCTTGGGAGCTCAAGGGGCCTTCGAGCAGTACTTC	CASSLGAQGAFEQYF
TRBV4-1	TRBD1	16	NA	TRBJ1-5	TGCGCCAGCAGCCAGGAGACCGGGACAGGGCGTCAGCCCCAGCATTTT	CASSQETGTGRQPQHF
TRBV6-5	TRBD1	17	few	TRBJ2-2	TGTGCCAGCAGTGATTCGCGACAGGGCCTTAACACCGGGGAGCTGTTTTTT	CASSDSRQGLNTGELFF
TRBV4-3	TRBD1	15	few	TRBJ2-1	TGCGCCAGCAGCCACGACAGGGTCTCCCACAATGAGCAGTTCTTC	CASSHDRVSHNEQFF
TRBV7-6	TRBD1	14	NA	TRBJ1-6	TGTGCCAGCAGCTTAGGAAGCGGACAGGGTCCCCTCCACTTT	CASSLGSGQGPLHF
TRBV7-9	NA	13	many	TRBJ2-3	TGTGCCAGCAGCTCTAGCGGCACAGATACGCAGTATTTT	CASSSSGTDTQYF
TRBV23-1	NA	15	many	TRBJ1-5	TGCGCCAGCAGCCTACGCCGAGTTGGGCATCAGCCCCAGCATTTT	CASSLRRVGHQPQHF
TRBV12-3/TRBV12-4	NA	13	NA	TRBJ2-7	TGTGCCAGCGGTAAGGGGAACTCCTACGAGCAGTACTTC	CASGKGNSYEQYF
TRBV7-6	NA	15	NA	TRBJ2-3	TGTGCCAGCAGCCTCAGCCCTCGTCCGACAGATACGCAGTATTTT	CASSLSPRPTDTQYF
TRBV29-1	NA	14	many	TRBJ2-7	TGCAGCGTTGTTTCGACCTTGGATCCATACGAGCAGTACTTC	CSVVSTLDPYEQYF
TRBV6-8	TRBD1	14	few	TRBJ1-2	TGTGCCAGCAGTTACGGGACAGGGTTGATGAGCTACACCTTC	CASSYGTGLMSYTF
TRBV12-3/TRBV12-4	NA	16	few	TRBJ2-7	TGTGCCAGCAGCGGGGCCTTGGCGGTAAGCTCCTACGAGCAGTACTTC	CASSGALAVSSYEQYF
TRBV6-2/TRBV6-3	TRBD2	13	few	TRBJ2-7	TGTGCCAGCAGACCGGGACTAGTTGGCGAGCAGTACTTC	CASRPGLVGEQYF
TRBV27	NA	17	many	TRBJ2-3	TGTGCCAGCAGGCCCCCCGGGGGACAGCCTAACACAGATACGCAGTATTTT	CASRPPGGQPNTDTQYF
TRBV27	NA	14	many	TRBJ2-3	TGTGCCAGTAGTTTTGGGGGCGGGTCAGATACGCAGTATTTT	CASSFGGGSDTQYF
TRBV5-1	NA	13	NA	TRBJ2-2	TGCGCCAGCAGCGACCCCCCCCAGGTGGAGCTGTTTTTT	CASSDPPQVELFF
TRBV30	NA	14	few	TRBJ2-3	TGTGCCTGGAGTGTAGTGCGGGGACGGGATACGCAGTATTTT	CAWSVVRGRDTQYF
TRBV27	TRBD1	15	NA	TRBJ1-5	TGTGCCAGCAGTTTATCGAGAGGGGGCGATCAGCCCCAGCATTTT	CASSLSRGGDQPQHF